This TCR beta chain derives from a study of cytomegalovirus exposure and HLA in healthy donors. The length of the CDR3 is 17 residues. CDR1 PRHDT and CDR2 FYEKMQ come from the germline V gene (reference sequence). The germline V and J ends were trimmed by 1 base and 4 bases, with 19 bases remaining between them. This PCR relied on a set of 60 Vbeta primers and 13 Jbeta primers. The data were produced by immunoSEQ multiplex PCR, yet TCRdb's version contains in-frame clones alone and is incomplete. Of 100,000 to 150,000 clones in the sample, around 73% were seen once. The sequence was obtained from a man aged 30 to 45 in good health and CMV-seropositive. Sequenced material: PBMCs. V usage is TRBV13 and J usage is TRBJ2-5; a weak D match, TRBD2 (8 bases). The CDR3 coding sequence is TGTGCCAGCAGCTTAGCAGGGGGGTCGGGAGGGAGAGAGACCCAGTACTTC. This translates into CASSLAGGSGGRETQYF.